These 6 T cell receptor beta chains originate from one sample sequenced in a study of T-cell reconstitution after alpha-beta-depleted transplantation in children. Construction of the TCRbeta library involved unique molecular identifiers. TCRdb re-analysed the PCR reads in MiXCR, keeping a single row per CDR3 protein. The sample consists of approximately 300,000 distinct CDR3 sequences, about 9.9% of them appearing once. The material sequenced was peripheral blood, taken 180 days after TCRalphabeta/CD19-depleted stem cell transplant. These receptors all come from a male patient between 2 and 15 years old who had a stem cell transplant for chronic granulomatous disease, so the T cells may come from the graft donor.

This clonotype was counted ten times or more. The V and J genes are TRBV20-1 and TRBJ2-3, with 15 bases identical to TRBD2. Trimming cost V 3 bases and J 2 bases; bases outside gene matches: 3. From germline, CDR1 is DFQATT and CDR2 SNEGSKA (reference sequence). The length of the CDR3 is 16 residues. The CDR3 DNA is TGCAGTGCTAGGGGACTAGCGGGAGGTTTCACAGATACGCAGTATTTT. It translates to CSARGLAGGFTDTQYF.

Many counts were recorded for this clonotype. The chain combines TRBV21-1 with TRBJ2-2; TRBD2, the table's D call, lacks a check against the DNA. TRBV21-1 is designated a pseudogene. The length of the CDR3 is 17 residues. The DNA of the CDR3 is TGTGCCAGCAGCATACGTCGTCCTAGCGGGAGACACGGGGAGCTGTTTTTT. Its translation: CASSIRRPSGRHGELFF.

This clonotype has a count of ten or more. The CDR3, as DNA: TGTGCCAGCAGTAAGGAACCTACCTACGAGCAGTACTTC. Encoded protein: CASSKEPTYEQYF. This chain joins TRBV12-3 or TRBV12-4 and TRBJ2-7; D is unresolved. V was trimmed by 5 bases and J by 2 bases, leaving 10 bases between them. CDR3 length equals 13 residues.

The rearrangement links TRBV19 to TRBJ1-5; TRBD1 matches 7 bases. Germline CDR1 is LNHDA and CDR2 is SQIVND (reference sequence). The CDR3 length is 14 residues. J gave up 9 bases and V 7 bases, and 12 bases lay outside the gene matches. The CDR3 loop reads CASTKTGDQRPQHF. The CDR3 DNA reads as TGTGCCAGTACCAAAACAGGGGACCAGAGGCCCCAGCATTTT.

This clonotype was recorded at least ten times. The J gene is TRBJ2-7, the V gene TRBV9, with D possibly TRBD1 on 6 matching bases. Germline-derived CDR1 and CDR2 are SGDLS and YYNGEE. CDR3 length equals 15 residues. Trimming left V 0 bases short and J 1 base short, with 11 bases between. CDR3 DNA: TGTGCCAGCAGCGTAGATGGGGGCGCGTCCTACGAGCAGTACTTC. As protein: CASSVDGGASYEQYF.

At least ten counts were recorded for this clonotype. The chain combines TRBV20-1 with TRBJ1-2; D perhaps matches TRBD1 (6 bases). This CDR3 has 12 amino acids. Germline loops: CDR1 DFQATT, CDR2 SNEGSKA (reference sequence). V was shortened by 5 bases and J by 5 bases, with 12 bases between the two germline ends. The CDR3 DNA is TGCAGTGCTCAGGACAGCGTTTATGGCTACACCTTC. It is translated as CSAQDSVYGYTF.